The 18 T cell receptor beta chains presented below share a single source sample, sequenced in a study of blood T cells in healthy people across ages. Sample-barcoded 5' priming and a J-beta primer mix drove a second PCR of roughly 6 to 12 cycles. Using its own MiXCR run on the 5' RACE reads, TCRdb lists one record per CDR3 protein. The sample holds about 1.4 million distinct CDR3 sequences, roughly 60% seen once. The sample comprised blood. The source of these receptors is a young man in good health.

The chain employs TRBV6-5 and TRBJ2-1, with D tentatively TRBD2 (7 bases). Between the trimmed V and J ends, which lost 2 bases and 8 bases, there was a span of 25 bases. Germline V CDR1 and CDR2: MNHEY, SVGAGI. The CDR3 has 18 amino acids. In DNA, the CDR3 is TGTGCCAGCAGTTACAATTGGCGGGGGCTAAGTTTAGGGGATGAGCAGTTCTTC. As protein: CASSYNWRGLSLGDEQFF.

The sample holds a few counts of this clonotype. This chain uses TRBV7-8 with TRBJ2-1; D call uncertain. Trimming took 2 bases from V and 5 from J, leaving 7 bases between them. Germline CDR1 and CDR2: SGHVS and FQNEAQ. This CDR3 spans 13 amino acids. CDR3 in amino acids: CASSLRGDNEQFF. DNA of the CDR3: TGTGCCAGCAGCTTACGAGGAGACAATGAGCAGTTCTTC.

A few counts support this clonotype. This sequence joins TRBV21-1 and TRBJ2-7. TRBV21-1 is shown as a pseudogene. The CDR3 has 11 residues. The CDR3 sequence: CASVRCYEQYF. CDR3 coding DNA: TGTGCCAGCGTTCGATGCTACGAGCAGTACTTC.

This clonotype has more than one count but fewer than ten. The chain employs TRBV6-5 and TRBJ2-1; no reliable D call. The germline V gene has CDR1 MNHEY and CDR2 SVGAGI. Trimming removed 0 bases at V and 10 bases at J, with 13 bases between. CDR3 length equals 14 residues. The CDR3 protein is CASSYSIWGGEQFF. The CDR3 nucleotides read TGTGCCAGCAGTTACTCGATCTGGGGTGGAGAGCAGTTCTTC.

The CDR3 protein is CAINDSPYEQYF. The CDR3 bases are TGTGCCATCAATGACAGCCCTTACGAGCAGTACTTC. The V and J genes are TRBV10-3 and TRBJ2-7; TRBD1 might be the D (5 bases). Deletions cut 7 bases from V and 4 bases from J, with 11 bases between. The CDR3 is made up of 12 amino acids. Germline V gives CDR1 ENHRY, CDR2 SYGVKD.

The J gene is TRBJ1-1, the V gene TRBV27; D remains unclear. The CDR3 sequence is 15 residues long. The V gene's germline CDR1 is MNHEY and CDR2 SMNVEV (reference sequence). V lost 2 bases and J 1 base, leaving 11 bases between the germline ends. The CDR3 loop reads CASSLHGPRNTEAFF. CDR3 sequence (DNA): TGTGCCAGCAGTTTACACGGGCCCAGGAACACTGAAGCTTTCTTT.

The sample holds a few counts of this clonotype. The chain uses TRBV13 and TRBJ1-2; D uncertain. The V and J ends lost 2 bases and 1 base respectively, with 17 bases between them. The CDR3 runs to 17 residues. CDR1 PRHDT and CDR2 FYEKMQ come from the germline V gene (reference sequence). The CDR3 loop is CASSLMYETRGNYGYTF. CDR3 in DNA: TGTGCCAGCAGCTTAATGTATGAGACCCGTGGTAACTATGGCTACACCTTC. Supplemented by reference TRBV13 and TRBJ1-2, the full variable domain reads AAGVIQSPRHLIKEKRETATLKCYPIPRHDTVYWYQQGPGQDPQFLISFYEKMQSDKGSIPDRFSAQQFSDYHSELNMSSLELGDSALYFCASSLMYETRGNYGYTFGSGTRLTVV.

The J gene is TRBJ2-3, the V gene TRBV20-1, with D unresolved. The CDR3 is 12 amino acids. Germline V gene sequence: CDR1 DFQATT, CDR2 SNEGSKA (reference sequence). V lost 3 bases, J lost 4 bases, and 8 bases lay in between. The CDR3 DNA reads TGCAGTGCTAGCCGGCAGCCAGATACGCAGTATTTT. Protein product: CSASRQPDTQYF.

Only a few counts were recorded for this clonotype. The CDR3 nucleotides are TGCAGCGTTGAAGATGGAATCTCCTCTAGCACAGATACGCAGTATTTT. This encodes CSVEDGISSSTDTQYF. The chain links TRBV29-1 to TRBJ2-3; no clear D gene. Germline CDR1 reads SQVTM; CDR2 reads ANQGSEA. Trimming stripped 0 bases from V and 0 bases from J, with 13 bases between. This CDR3 contains 16 residues.

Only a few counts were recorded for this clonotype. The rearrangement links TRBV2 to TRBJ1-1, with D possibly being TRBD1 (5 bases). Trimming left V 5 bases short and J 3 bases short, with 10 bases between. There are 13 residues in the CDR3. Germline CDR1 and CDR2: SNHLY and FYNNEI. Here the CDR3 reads CASSKGTYTEAFF. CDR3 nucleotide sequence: TGTGCCAGCAGTAAAGGGACCTACACTGAAGCTTTCTTT.

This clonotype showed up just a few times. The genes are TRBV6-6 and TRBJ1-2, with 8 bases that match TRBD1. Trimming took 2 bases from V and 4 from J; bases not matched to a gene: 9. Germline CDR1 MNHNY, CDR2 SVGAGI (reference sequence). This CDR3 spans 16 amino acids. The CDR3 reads CASSYASGGGGYGYTF. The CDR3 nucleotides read TGTGCCAGCAGTTACGCTTCAGGGGGCGGTGGCTATGGCTACACCTTC.

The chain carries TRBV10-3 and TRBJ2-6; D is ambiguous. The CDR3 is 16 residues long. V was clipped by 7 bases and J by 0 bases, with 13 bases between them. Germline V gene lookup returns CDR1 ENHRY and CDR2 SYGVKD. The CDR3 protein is CAITAGFDSGANVLTF. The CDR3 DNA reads TGTGCCATCACGGCAGGATTCGACTCTGGGGCCAACGTCCTGACTTTC.

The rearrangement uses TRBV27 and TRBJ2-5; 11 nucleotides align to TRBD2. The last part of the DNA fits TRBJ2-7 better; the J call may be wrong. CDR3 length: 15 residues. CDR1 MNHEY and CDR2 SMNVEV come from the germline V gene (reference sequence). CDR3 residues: CASRKMGLAENEQYF. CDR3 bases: TGTGCCAGCCGGAAGATGGGACTAGCGGAGAACGAGCAGTACTTC.

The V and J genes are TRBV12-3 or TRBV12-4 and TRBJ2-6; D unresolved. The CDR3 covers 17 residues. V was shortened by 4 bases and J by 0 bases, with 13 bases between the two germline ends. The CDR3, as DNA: TGTGCCAGCAGTTCCATTCCCCCAGGCTCTGGGGCCAACGTCCTGACTTTC. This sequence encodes CASSSIPPGSGANVLTF.

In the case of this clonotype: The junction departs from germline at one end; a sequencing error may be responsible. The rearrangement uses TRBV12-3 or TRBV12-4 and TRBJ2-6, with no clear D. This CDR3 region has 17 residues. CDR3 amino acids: CARSCGPSHSGANVLTF. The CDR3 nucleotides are TGTGCCAGAAGTTGCGGCCCATCCCACTCTGGGGCCAACGTCCTGACTTTC.

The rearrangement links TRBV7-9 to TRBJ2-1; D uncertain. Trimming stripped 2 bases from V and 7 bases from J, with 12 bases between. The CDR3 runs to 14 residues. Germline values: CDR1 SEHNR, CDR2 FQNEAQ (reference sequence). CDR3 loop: CASSLFPEMNEQFF. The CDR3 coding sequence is TGTGCCAGCAGCTTATTCCCCGAGATGAATGAGCAGTTCTTC. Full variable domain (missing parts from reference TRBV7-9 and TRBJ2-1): DTGVSQNPRHKITKRGQNVTFRCDPISEHNRLYWYRQTLGQGPEFLTYFQNEAQLEKSRLLSDRFSAERPKGSFSTLEIQRTEQGDSAMYLCASSLFPEMNEQFFGPGTRLTVL.

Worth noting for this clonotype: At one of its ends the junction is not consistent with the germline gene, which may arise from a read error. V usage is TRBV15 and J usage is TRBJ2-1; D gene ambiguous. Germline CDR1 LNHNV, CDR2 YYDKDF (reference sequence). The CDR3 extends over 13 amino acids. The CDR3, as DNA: TGTGCCACCAGCAGATCAGCCTATAATGAGCAGTTCTTC. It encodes CATSRSAYNEQFF.

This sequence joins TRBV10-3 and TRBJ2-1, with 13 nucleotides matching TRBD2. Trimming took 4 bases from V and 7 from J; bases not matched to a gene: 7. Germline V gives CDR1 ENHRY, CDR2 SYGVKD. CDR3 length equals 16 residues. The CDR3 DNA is TGTGCCATCAGTGGGCTACTAGCGGGAGGGGATAATGAGCAGTTCTTC. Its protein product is CAISGLLAGGDNEQFF.